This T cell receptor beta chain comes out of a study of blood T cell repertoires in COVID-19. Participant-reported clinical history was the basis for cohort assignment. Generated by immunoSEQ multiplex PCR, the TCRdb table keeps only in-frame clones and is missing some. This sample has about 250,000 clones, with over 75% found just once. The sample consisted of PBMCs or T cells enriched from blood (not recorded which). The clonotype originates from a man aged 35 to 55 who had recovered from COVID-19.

The CDR3 protein is CSVVGQRETTQYNEQFF. CDR3 DNA sequence: TGCAGCGTTGTCGGCCAGCGGGAGACTACCCAATACAATGAGCAGTTCTTC. J is TRBJ2-1 and V is TRBV29-1, with 8 bases identical to TRBD2. The ends lost 4 bases at V and 4 bases at J; junction bases unmatched: 15. Germline CDR1 and CDR2: SQVTM and ANQGSEA. The CDR3 sequence is 17 residues long.